One TCR beta chain is described in this entry. Clinical history reported by participants formed the basis on which cohorts were assigned. Participants classified as exposed had met a COVID-19 case within 2 weeks before study entry. This sample is part of a study of blood T cell repertoires in COVID-19. On the study more broadly: T cells, B-cell-depleted T cells, or PBMCs provided the cDNA or gDNA that served as material.

Original processing methods: Nucleated cell number was recorded as an estimate derived from reference gene primer amplification. Sequenced by immunoSEQ multiplex PCR; TCRdb stores in-frame clones only, minus some. Clonal size and the V and J genes are those of that table, whereas D and trimming came from the DNA. The table shows fewer than 250,000 clones, with 84% occurring only once. Material: PBMCs or T cells enriched from blood (not recorded which). The source is a woman in her twenties or thirties who had been exposed to COVID-19.

CDR3 amino acids: CASSQGRTSGTYNEQFF. The DNA of the CDR3 is TGCGCCAGCAGCCAAGGCAGGACTAGCGGAACCTACAATGAGCAGTTCTTC. The chain carries TRBV10-2 and TRBJ2-1; 10 nucleotides match TRBD2. The junction had 10 bases not matched to a gene; V was cut back by 6 bases and J by 2 bases. CDR1 and CDR2 from the germline V gene are WSHSY and SAAADI. The CDR3 is 17 residues long.